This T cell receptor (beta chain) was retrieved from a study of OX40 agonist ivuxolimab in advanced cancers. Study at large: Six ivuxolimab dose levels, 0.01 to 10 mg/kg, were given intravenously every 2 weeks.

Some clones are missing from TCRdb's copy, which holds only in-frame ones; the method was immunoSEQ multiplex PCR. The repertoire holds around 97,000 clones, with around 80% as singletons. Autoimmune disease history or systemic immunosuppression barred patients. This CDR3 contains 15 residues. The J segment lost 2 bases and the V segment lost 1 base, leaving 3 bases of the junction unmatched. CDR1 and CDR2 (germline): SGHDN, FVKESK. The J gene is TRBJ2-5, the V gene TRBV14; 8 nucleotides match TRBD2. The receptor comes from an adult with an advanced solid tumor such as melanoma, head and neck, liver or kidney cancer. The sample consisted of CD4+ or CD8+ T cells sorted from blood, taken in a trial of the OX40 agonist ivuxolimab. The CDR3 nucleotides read TGTGCCAGCAGCCAAGGGACTAGCATACAAGAGACCCAGTACTTC. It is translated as CASSQGTSIQETQYF.